This is a list of T cell receptor beta chains from one sample in a study of blood T cell repertoires in COVID-19. Data came from immunoSEQ multiplex PCR; TCRdb stores just in-frame clones and leaves some out. The sample lists 55,000 to 75,000 clones; approximately 86% were seen once. The specimen was peripheral blood. All receptors come from a human donor with active COVID-19. The donor label of this sample is uncertain. CDR3s leave out the opening cysteine and the closing phenylalanine or tryptophan.

cdr3_length | j_call | v_call | cdr3_aa
13 | TRBJ2-3 | TRBV30 | AWAGQGSRADTQY
14 | TRBJ2-3 | TRBV5-4 | ASSREGGKSTDTQY
11 | TRBJ2-3 | TRBV2 | ASGLAFTDTQY
11 | TRBJ2-7 | TRBV6-1 | ASSEQGWNEQY
13 | TRBJ2-7 | TRBV5-6 | ASSWGSGTRSEQY
11 | TRBJ2-1 | TRBV2 | ASSRTRDDEQF
13 | TRBJ2-7 | TRBV27 | ASRRTSGSSYEQY
10 | TRBJ1-5 | TRBV9 | ERQDSNQPQH
14 | TRBJ2-2 | TRBV5-4 | ASSRRTSAWVGELF
13 | TRBJ1-2 | TRBV2 | ASSEALPGGYGYT
12 | TRBJ2-3 | TRBV3-1/TRBV3-2 | ASSQAPSGFAQY
11 | TRBJ1-2 | TRBV18 | ASSPPSPGGYT
12 | TRBJ2-5 | TRBV4-2 | ASSQDRVQETQY
12 | TRBJ1-2 | TRBV5-1 | ASSLGEGIKGYT
11 | TRBJ2-7 | TRBV5-8 | ASSIAQGYEQY
14 | TRBJ1-3 | TRBV5-4 | ASSLGGQSPGNTIY
11 | TRBJ1-2 | TRBV6-5 | ASTKTGAYGYT
14 | TRBJ1-5 | TRBV27 | ASSPSAGESNQPQH
13 | TRBJ2-1 | TRBV2 | ASGRGVASYNEQF
14 | TRBJ2-1 | TRBV14 | ASSQPRDRDKNEQF
14 | TRBJ2-1 | TRBV5-1 | ASSYTSGSSYNEQF
14 | TRBJ2-7 | TRBV7-9 | ASSLVPSGGTYEQY
12 | TRBJ1-6 | TRBV7-7 | ASSLDREGPPLH
11 | TRBJ1-2 | TRBV11-2 | ASSLGQNYGYT
11 | TRBJ2-3 | TRBV2 | ASTGGTWDTQY
9 | TRBJ1-1 | TRBV29-1 | SVPRGQMAF
11 | TRBJ2-5 | TRBV7-3 | ASSWTGRGAQY
12 | TRBJ1-2 | TRBV2 | ASSEFRLNYGYT
15 | TRBJ2-3 | TRBV27 | ASSLYGVGRGTDTQY
13 | TRBJ2-1 | TRBV5-1 | ASSFGGYPNNEQF
13 | TRBJ2-1 | TRBV5-1 | ASSSPRDRNNEQF
12 | TRBJ2-2 | TRBV27 | ASSFAVNTGELF
13 | TRBJ1-1 | TRBV6-5 | ASATQGGLFYEAF
15 | TRBJ1-2 | TRBV5-5 | ASSLVGGTGTDYGYT
11 | TRBJ1-2 | TRBV7-9 | ASSLQGFGGYT
12 | TRBJ1-1 | TRBV6-6 | ASSPTVGQREAF
14 | TRBJ1-3 | TRBV30 | AWSVRGASSGNTIY
14 | TRBJ2-1 | TRBV10-3 | AISSHTEYSYNEQF
11 | TRBJ2-5 | TRBV19 | ASSITGLFTQY
15 | TRBJ1-6 | TRBV18 | ASSPALAAGQGSPLH
13 | TRBJ2-1 | TRBV5-6 | ASMPSGSTYNEQF
12 | TRBJ2-2 | TRBV7-2 | ASSLALDTGELF
14 | TRBJ1-1 | TRBV28 | ASSLWGQGGNTEAF
14 | TRBJ1-1 | TRBV5-8 | ASSLEVRGRVGEAF
13 | TRBJ1-5 | TRBV28 | ASSSHRGGNQPQH
11 | TRBJ1-1 | TRBV7-3 | ASSAGRQRKAF
15 | TRBJ2-1 | TRBV7-2 | ASSTLEGLAGGNEQF
11 | TRBJ2-3 | TRBV29-1 | SVVWRPSDTQY
15 | TRBJ2-1 | TRBV7-8 | ASSSGLLAGAYNEQF
15 | TRBJ2-1 | TRBV5-4 | ASSLDGLAGHYNEQF
18 | TRBJ2-3 | TRBV9 | ASSAGTSGGLFRGTDTQY
12 | TRBJ1-4 | TRBV5-1 | ASSLGQGNEKLF
13 | TRBJ2-3 | TRBV6-2/TRBV6-3 | ASSHRTGFTDTQY
10 | TRBJ1-2 | TRBV3-1/TRBV3-2 | ASSRLTDGYT
14 | TRBJ2-1 | TRBV24-1 | ATSAVAGNRYNEQF
11 | TRBJ1-1 | TRBV3-1/TRBV3-2 | ASSQSSNTEAF
13 | TRBJ2-7 | TRBV7-9 | ASSLWLAGIYEQY
11 | TRBJ2-7 | TRBV7-8 | ASGRGERDEQY
12 | TRBJ1-6 | TRBV28 | ASDTSGANSPLH